The next 21 T cell receptor beta chains were all read from a single sample in a study of control samples from healthy donors and cancer patients. Sequencing used immunoSEQ multiplex PCR; TCRdb keeps in-frame clones, though not all of them. The table includes tens of thousands of clones, nearly 90% detected once. Sequenced: formalin-fixed, paraffin-embedded tissue. The receptor source for this set is a female donor with melanoma.

The chain joins TRBV2 to TRBJ2-5; D is possibly TRBD1 or TRBD2 (5 bases each). CDR1 is SNHLY, CDR2 FYNNEI, per germline. The CDR3 loop spans 14 amino acids. V lost 5 bases and J 4 bases, leaving 14 bases between the germline ends. CDR3: CASSPRVEGETQYF. For the CDR3, the DNA is TGTGCCAGCAGTCCCAGGGTCGAGGGAGAGACCCAGTACTTC. Full variable domain (rest looked up from reference TRBV2 and TRBJ2-5): EPEVTQTPSHQVTQMGQEVILRCVPISNHLYFYWYRQILGQKVEFLVSFYNNEISEKSEIFDDQFSVERPDGSNFTLKIRSTKLEDSAMYFCASSPRVEGETQYFGPGTRLLVL.

As concerns this clone: One end of the junction varies from germline; a read error may be responsible. The rearrangement uses TRBV10-1 and TRBJ1-2; the D is unclear. The CDR3 length is 13 residues. The germline gives CDR1 WNHNN, CDR2 SYGVQD (reference sequence). The CDR3: CAGSESRISGYTF. The CDR3 region has the DNA TGCGCCGGCAGTGAGTCCAGGATTAGCGGCTACACCTTC.

The chain recombines TRBV4-1 with TRBJ2-4, with D hard to call. Between the trimmed V and J ends, which lost 1 base and 4 bases, there was a span of 8 bases. Germline CDR1 reads MGHRA; CDR2 reads YSYEKL. CDR3 length: 14 amino acids. This CDR3 is CASSQVAAKNIQYF. In DNA form, the CDR3 reads TGCGCCAGCAGCCAAGTCGCAGCTAAAAACATTCAGTACTTC.

V is TRBV7-2 and J is TRBJ2-3, with 7 bases lining up with TRBD1. V was pared by 10 bases and J by 0 bases, with 7 bases of the junction left unmatched. Germline V gene lookup returns CDR1 SGHTA and CDR2 FQGNSA. This CDR3 region has 14 residues. The CDR3 here is CATTRDRSTDTQYF. CDR3 nucleotides: TGTGCCACCACCCGGGACAGAAGCACAGATACGCAGTATTTT.

This clone has just a few counts. Other DNA sequences of this sample code for an identical CDR3. The chain links TRBV7-3 to TRBJ1-1; D unresolved. Germline lookup yields CDR1 SGHTA and CDR2 FQGTGA. V lost 1 base to trimming and J lost 0 bases, with 3 bases between them. This CDR3 region has 13 residues. CDR3 DNA sequence: TGTGCCAGCAGCTTAAAGGTGAACACTGAAGCTTTCTTT. Protein: CASSLKVNTEAFF.

This clone was detected only once. The rearrangement links TRBV19 to TRBJ2-7; D is unresolved. The V gene lost 5 bases and the J gene lost 5 bases, with 13 bases spanning the gap. The CDR3 is made up of 13 amino acids. Germline V gives CDR1 LNHDA, CDR2 SQIVND (reference sequence). This chain's CDR3 is CASSPDGVNEQYF. For the CDR3, the DNA is TGTGCCAGTAGTCCCGACGGAGTGAACGAGCAGTACTTC.

V gene TRBV6-4 combines with J gene TRBJ2-1; possible D gene TRBD1, 6 bases. Germline V gene data show CDR1 as MRHNA and CDR2 as SNTAGT. The CDR3 is 11 residues long. V lost 8 bases and J 11 bases, leaving 13 bases between the germline ends. The CDR3 DNA reads TGTGCCAGCGGGTCCGGGACACAGCAGTTCTTC. Its translation: CASGSGTQQFF.

This clone was seen once. The chain is built from TRBV19 and TRBJ1-2; 7 nucleotides agree with TRBD1. The CDR3 covers 15 residues. Germline CDR1 is LNHDA and CDR2 is SQIVND (reference sequence). V lost 3 bases, J lost 4 bases, and 8 bases stayed unmatched. The CDR3 nucleotides read TGTGCCAGTAGTATGCGTCAGGGGGGAGGCTATGGCTACACCTTC. It specifies CASSMRQGGGYGYTF.

V is TRBV29-1 and J is TRBJ2-4; 15 nucleotides match TRBD2. The junction had 6 bases not matched to a gene; V was cut back by 6 bases and J by 6 bases. This CDR3 spans 15 amino acids. CDR1 is SQVTM and CDR2 is ANQGSEA in the germline V gene. The CDR3 DNA reads TGCAGCGTCCACGGACTAGCGGGAGGGGGAAACATTCAGTACTTC. This sequence encodes CSVHGLAGGGNIQYF. The full variable domain, rest sourced from reference TRBV29-1 and TRBJ2-4, is SAVISQKPSRDICQRGTSLTIQCQVDSQVTMMFWYRQQPGQSLTLIATANQGSEATYESGFVIDKFPISRPNLTFSTLTVSNMSPEDSSIYLCSVHGLAGGGNIQYFGAGTRLSVL.

The chain is built from TRBV6-5 and TRBJ1-5; D is unresolved. The CDR3 spans 15 residues. Germline CDR1 and CDR2: MNHEY and SVGAGI. Deletions cut 6 bases from V and 0 bases from J, with 12 bases between. CDR3 region: CASRRAVNSNQPQHF. Written as DNA, the CDR3 is TGTGCCAGCAGGCGCGCCGTGAATAGCAATCAGCCCCAGCATTTT.

The rearrangement uses TRBV6-5 and TRBJ2-2, with 7 bases fitting TRBD1. The V segment lost 7 bases and the J segment 6 bases; nucleotides outside the gene matches: 5. This CDR3 is built from 13 residues. Germline V gene data show CDR1 as MNHEY and CDR2 as SVGAGI. DNA of the CDR3: TGTGCCAGCAACCTAGGGACAGCCGGGGAGCTGTTTTTT. Protein: CASNLGTAGELFF.

The rearrangement joins TRBV30 to TRBJ2-7; no clear D. Trimming left V 5 bases short and J 0 bases short, with 23 bases between. Per germline, CDR1 GTSNPN and CDR2 SVGIG (reference sequence). The CDR3 runs 17 residues. This CDR3 is CAWRKNSSTPSSYEQYF. DNA of the CDR3: TGTGCCTGGCGGAAAAATTCGTCGACCCCTTCCTCCTACGAGCAGTACTTC.

The chain couples TRBV6-5 to TRBJ1-3; D uncertain. Germline V gene lookup returns CDR1 MNHEY and CDR2 SVGAGI. Trimming removed 10 bases at V and 0 bases at J, with 10 bases between. The CDR3 contains 13 residues. The CDR3 loop reads CATGIDSGNTIYF. The CDR3 DNA reads TGTGCCACCGGTATTGACTCTGGAAACACCATATATTTT.

The J gene is TRBJ1-2, the V gene TRBV5-5, with no clear D. The germline gives CDR1 SGHKS, CDR2 YYEKEE (reference sequence). CDR3 length equals 16 residues. With 0 bases removed from V and 6 bases from J, the gap between germline ends came to 18 bases. In DNA form, the CDR3 reads TGTGCCAGCAGCTTGGGGCACTCACGCACTGGGCATGGCTACACCTTC. Translating it yields CASSLGHSRTGHGYTF.

The CDR3 DNA reads TGTGCCATCAGTGTATCCGACCGGGAGTACGAGCAGTACTTC. It is translated as CAISVSDREYEQYF. The chain is built from TRBV10-3 and TRBJ2-7; maybe TRBD2 (6 bases). This CDR3 is built from 14 residues. V shed 4 bases and J shed 4 bases, with 14 bases lying between them. Germline loops: CDR1 ENHRY, CDR2 SYGVKD.

V usage is TRBV9 and J usage is TRBJ1-5, with D tentatively TRBD1 (6 bases). The length of the CDR3 is 15 residues. Trimming took off 3 bases at V and 2 bases at J, with 12 bases between the two ends. CDR1 and CDR2 (germline): SGDLS, YYNGEE. As DNA, the CDR3 is TGTGCCAGCAGCGGAGGGGGTAGGGGCAATCAGCCCCAGCATTTT. Amino acids: CASSGGGRGNQPQHF.

The chain has TRBV7-2 and TRBJ1-2; TRBD1 is a possible D gene (5 bases). The CDR3 covers 14 residues. V was clipped by 1 base and J by 7 bases, with 13 bases between them. Germline assignment: CDR1 SGHTA and CDR2 FQGNSA. The CDR3 coding sequence is TGTGCCAGCAGCTTAGGGTCTCTGCAGGGTGGCTACACCTTC. This sequence encodes CASSLGSLQGGYTF.

The chain employs TRBV19 and TRBJ2-7; 8 positions agree with TRBD1. The germline V gene encodes CDR1 LNHDA and CDR2 SQIVND (reference sequence). V lost 3 bases, J lost 4 bases, and 5 bases stayed unmatched. CDR3 length equals 14 residues. CDR3 sequence: CASSIPGQAYEQYF. CDR3 sequence (DNA): TGTGCCAGTAGTATTCCGGGACAGGCTTACGAGCAGTACTTC.

The rearrangement joins TRBV18 to TRBJ1-5, with 7 positions matching TRBD1. Trimming at V came to 4 bases and at J to 4 bases, leaving 7 bases not matched to a gene. This CDR3 has 15 residues. CDR1 is KGHSH and CDR2 is LQKENI in the germline V gene. CDR3 loop: CASSRESRGNQPQHF. CDR3 in DNA: TGTGCCAGCTCACGAGAGTCCAGGGGGAATCAGCCCCAGCATTTT.

This sequence joins TRBV6-5 and TRBJ1-1; D might be TRBD1 (6 bases). The CDR3 is 15 residues long. CDR1 is MNHEY, CDR2 SVGAGI, per germline. Deletions cut 2 bases from V and 1 base from J, with 11 bases between. The CDR3 DNA reads TGTGCCAGCAGTTACCTGGGGGCATCGAACACTGAAGCTTTCTTT. Encoded protein: CASSYLGASNTEAFF.

This rearrangement joins TRBV6-5 to TRBJ1-5; the D is unclear. Per the germline V gene, CDR1 is MNHEY and CDR2 is SVGAGI. Trimming took off 0 bases at V and 4 bases at J, with 10 bases between the two ends. The CDR3 has 15 residues. In DNA, the CDR3 is TGTGCCAGCAGTTACTCTTCAGGACTAAATCAGCCCCAGCATTTT. Its protein is CASSYSSGLNQPQHF.